Given below is one T cell receptor beta chain in context. Antigen specificity is unknown. Germline V gene lookup returns CDR1 LGHDT and CDR2 YNNKEL (reference sequence). This CDR3 is built from 14 residues. Trimming removed 0 bases at V and 4 bases at J, with 9 bases between. The sample originates from a study of human T cells and chemical hapten exposure. Findings and limits, study-wide: Expanded TCR sets contained significantly more large CDR3 similarity clusters than controls. Counts of TCRs above 1 in 1000 frequency stayed unchanged with DPC sensitization.

This sample's time point: patch test 1, 2 weeks after DPC sensitization. The treatment denotes: therapeutic diphenylcyclopropenone sensitization with weekly scalp DPC. The library labeled individual cDNA molecules by adding unique molecular identifiers to them. TCRdb recomputed calls from the RACE reads with MiXCR, one row per CDR3 protein. Of some 180,000 distinct CDR3 sequences listed, about 22% were seen once; the top ten hold under 8.5%. The sample here was whole blood, taken in connection with sensitization to the hapten diphenylcyclopropenone (DPC). The chain combines TRBV3-1 with TRBJ1-2; D is uncertain. This clonotype was obtained from a woman aged 45-60 years with alopecia areata. Some clones in this sample may be carry-over from other donors' samples. CDR3 sequence reads: CASSQDPGTYGYTF. The CDR3 nucleotides are TGTGCCAGCAGCCAAGACCCGGGAACCTATGGCTACACCTTC.